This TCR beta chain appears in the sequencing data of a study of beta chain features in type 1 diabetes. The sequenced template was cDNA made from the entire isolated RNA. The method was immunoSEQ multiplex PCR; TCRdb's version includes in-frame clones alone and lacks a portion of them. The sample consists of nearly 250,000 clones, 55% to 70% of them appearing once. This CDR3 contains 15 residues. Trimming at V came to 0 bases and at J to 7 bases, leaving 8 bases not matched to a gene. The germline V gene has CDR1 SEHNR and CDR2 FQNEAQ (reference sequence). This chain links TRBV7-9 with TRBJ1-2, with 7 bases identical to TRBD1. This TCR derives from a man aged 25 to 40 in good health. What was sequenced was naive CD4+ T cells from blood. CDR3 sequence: CASSLAQGIVRGYTF. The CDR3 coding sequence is TGTGCCAGCAGCTTAGCACAGGGGATAGTTCGTGGCTACACCTTC.